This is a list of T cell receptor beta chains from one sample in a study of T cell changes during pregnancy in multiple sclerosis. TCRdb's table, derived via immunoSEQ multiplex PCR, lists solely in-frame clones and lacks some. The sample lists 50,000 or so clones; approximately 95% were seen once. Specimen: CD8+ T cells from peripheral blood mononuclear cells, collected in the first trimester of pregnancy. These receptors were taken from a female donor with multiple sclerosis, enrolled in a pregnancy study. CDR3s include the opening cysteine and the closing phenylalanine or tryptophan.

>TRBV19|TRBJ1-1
CASSIVWGTGGKRTEAFF
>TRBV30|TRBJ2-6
CAWSFGGSGANVLTF
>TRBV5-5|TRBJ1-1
CASSLEPGNTEAFF
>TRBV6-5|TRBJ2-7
CASSLYGPAGNEQYF
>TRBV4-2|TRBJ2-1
CASSQEGTGAYNEQFF
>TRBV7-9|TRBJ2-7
CASSRRHASGRSGGYEQYF
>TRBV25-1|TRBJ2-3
CASQGLAGGRTDTQYF
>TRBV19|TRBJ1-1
CASSISPGGIAEAFF
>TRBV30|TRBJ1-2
CAWSGNPGGGYTF
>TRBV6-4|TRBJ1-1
CASRSRGNTEAFF
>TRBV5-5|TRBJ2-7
CASSLAREVYYEQYF
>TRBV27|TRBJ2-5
CASSLSLGLSQETQYF
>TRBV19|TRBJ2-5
CASSIGVSGRAVETQYF
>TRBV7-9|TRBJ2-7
CASSPTGLTSYEQYF
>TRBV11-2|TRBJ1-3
CASSRQSSGNTIYF
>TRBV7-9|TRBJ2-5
CASSSGLAGFEETQYF
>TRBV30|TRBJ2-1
CAWSSGLAVYNEQFF
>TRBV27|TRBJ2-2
CASSPGTSVNTGELFF
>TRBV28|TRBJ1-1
CASSNTLRILDRNTEAFF
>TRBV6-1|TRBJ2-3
CASSDWQNHPSTDTQYF
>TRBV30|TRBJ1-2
CAWSVQVYGYTF
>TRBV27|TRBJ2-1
CASYSSGNEQFF
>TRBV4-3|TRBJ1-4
CASSPSMGTGEKLFF
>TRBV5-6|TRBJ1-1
CASSLSTGPYTEAFF
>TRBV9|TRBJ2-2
CASSVDRRPPGGELFF
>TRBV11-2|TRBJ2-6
CASSLVGPGANVLTF
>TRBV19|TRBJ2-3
CASSEASGSLDTQYF
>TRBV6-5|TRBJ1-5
CASSSGTGNQPQHF
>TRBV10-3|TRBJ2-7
CATNPSGGGSYEQYF